This is a list of T cell receptor beta chains from one sample in a study of blood T cell repertoires in COVID-19. TCRdb's copy holds only in-frame clones and misses some; the assay was immunoSEQ multiplex PCR. Of 130,000 or so clones in the sample, more than 70% were seen once. Sequencing was done on a sample of peripheral blood. These receptors all come from a woman aged 60-70 years with acute or convalescent COVID-19. Both conserved end residues are part of each CDR3. A D gene is named only where the DNA matches it firmly. Clone size appears in some rows only: once, few, many, or a class for an expanded clone.

J	size	V	D	DNA	CDR3
TRBJ1-6	NA	TRBV4-1	NA	TGCGCCAGCAGGTATACGTCCTTTATAGCTTCACCCCTCCACTTT	CASRYTSFIASPLHF
TRBJ2-3	NA	TRBV2	NA	TGTGCCAGCAGTGAGTTGCGGGGCCGCACAGATACGCAGTATTTT	CASSELRGRTDTQYF
TRBJ1-1	NA	TRBV29-1	TRBD1	TGCAGCGTCGTTCCAGGGGGCTGGGCTGAAGCTTTCTTT	CSVVPGGWAEAFF
TRBJ1-3	NA	TRBV9	TRBD1	TGTGCCAGCAGCGTAGCGGACAGGGCCTCTGGAAACACCATATATTTT	CASSVADRASGNTIYF
TRBJ2-3	NA	TRBV5-6	TRBD1	TGTGCCAGCAGCTTGGGGCAGGGGGCAGATACGCAGTATTTT	CASSLGQGADTQYF
TRBJ1-6	NA	TRBV5-5	TRBD1	TGTGCCAGCAGCTTATTCACAGGGGGCTCAGGATCACCCCTCCACTTT	CASSLFTGGSGSPLHF
TRBJ2-7	NA	TRBV6-1	NA	TGTGCCAGCAGTGAAGGTCGGGGATCCTACGAGCAGTACTTC	CASSEGRGSYEQYF
TRBJ1-1	NA	TRBV5-1	NA	TGCGCCAGCAGCTTGGCCACGGGGGGAACTGAAGCTTTCTTT	CASSLATGGTEAFF
TRBJ2-1	NA	TRBV28	TRBD2	TGTGCCAGCAGCCCTAGCGGGGGGCGCAATGAGCAGTTCTTC	CASSPSGGRNEQFF
TRBJ1-4	NA	TRBV11-2	NA	TGTGCCAGCAGCTTAGGACTAAATGAAAAACTGTTTTTT	CASSLGLNEKLFF
TRBJ2-3	NA	TRBV28	TRBD2	TGTGCCAGCAGCCCCCCGGGGACTAGAATCGCAGATACGCAGTATTTT	CASSPPGTRIADTQYF
TRBJ2-7	NA	TRBV9	NA	TGTGCCAGCAGCGTCGACAGTGGCGGGACTCCCTACGAGCAGTACTTC	CASSVDSGGTPYEQYF
TRBJ1-3	NA	TRBV7-2	NA	TGTGCCAGCAGCTTTTCCTTTTCTGGAAACACCATATATTTT	CASSFSFSGNTIYF
TRBJ1-2	NA	TRBV4-3	TRBD1	TGCGCCAGCAGCCAGCGAGACAGGGGGAACTATGGCTACACCTTC	CASSQRDRGNYGYTF
TRBJ2-7	once	TRBV5-6	NA	TGTGCCAGCAGCTTCGAGGCAATCCCGGGTGTAAACGAGCAGTACTTC	CASSFEAIPGVNEQYF
TRBJ2-5	few	TRBV6-5	NA	TGTGCCAGCAGCTCGACAGCAAAAGAGACCCAGTACTTC	CASSSTAKETQYF
TRBJ1-5	NA	TRBV19	TRBD1	TGTGCCAGTAGCAGTATACAGGGGGCTAATCAGCCCCAGCATTTT	CASSSIQGANQPQHF
TRBJ2-4	NA	TRBV5-1	TRBD1	TGCGCCACCGCAAAGGGGGACAGGGCCGAAAACATTCAGTACTTC	CATAKGDRAENIQYF
TRBJ1-5	few	TRBV19	NA	TGTGCCAGTAGTACGGGGGAAGGGTGGAACAATCAGCCCCAGCATTTT	CASSTGEGWNNQPQHF
TRBJ2-1	NA	TRBV10-3	TRBD2	TGTGCCATCAGTGACAGCGGGGGGGCCGTCAATGAGCAGTTCTTC	CAISDSGGAVNEQFF
TRBJ2-5	NA	TRBV5-8	NA	TGTGCCAGCAGCTTGGTAGATCGTCAAGAGACCCAGTACTTC	CASSLVDRQETQYF
TRBJ2-7	once	TRBV7-9	NA	TGTGCCAGCAGCTTACACGGGAGCTCCTACGAGCAGTACTTC	CASSLHGSSYEQYF
TRBJ1-2	NA	TRBV6-5	TRBD1	TGTGCCAGCAGCTCACCGGGACAGGGAGACTATGGCTACACCTTC	CASSSPGQGDYGYTF
TRBJ2-5	few	TRBV9	NA	TGTGCCAGCAGCTCCTACCTTAACCAAGAGACCCAGTACTTC	CASSSYLNQETQYF
TRBJ1-3	NA	TRBV18	NA	TGTGCCAGCTACACCGGAGGGGCGGTCGGCTCTGGAAACACCATATATTTT	CASYTGGAVGSGNTIYF
TRBJ1-2	NA	TRBV9	NA	TGTGCCAGCAGCGTAGCTGCGGGGGGGGGCCTTGGCTACACCTTC	CASSVAAGGGLGYTF
TRBJ2-1	NA	TRBV19	TRBD2	TGTGCCAGTAGTCGCCTAGCGGGGCTCCGGACCTACAATGAGCAGTTCTTC	CASSRLAGLRTYNEQFF
TRBJ1-1	NA	TRBV10-3	TRBD1	TGTGCCATCAGTATGGGGACGGGGGCAGGGGGCACTGAAGCTTTCTTT	CAISMGTGAGGTEAFF
TRBJ2-1	NA	TRBV3-1/TRBV3-2	TRBD2	TGTGCCAGCAGCCCAAGCACCCCCGGGACTAGCGGGGGGGCCGGCTCCTACAATGAGCAGTTCTTC	CASSPSTPGTSGGAGSYNEQFF
TRBJ2-2	NA	TRBV9	TRBD1	TGTGCCAGCAGCGCCGGGACAGCGAACACCGGGGAGCTGTTTTTT	CASSAGTANTGELFF
TRBJ1-5	NA	TRBV29-1	TRBD1	TGCAGCGTTAGGACAGGTAAAGGGGATCAGCCCCAGCATTTT	CSVRTGKGDQPQHF
TRBJ1-4	NA	TRBV28	NA	TGTGCCAGCAGTCACCTGACAGGCTCGGGTGAAAAACTGTTTTTT	CASSHLTGSGEKLFF
TRBJ2-1	NA	TRBV13	TRBD2	TGTGCCAGCAGCCTAGCTAGCGGATTGACCTACAATGAGCAGTTCTTC	CASSLASGLTYNEQFF
TRBJ2-7	NA	TRBV6-5	TRBD1	TGTGCCAGCAGTAAGGCGGGACAGGCCACCGGCGAGCAGTACTTC	CASSKAGQATGEQYF
TRBJ2-2	NA	TRBV7-8	TRBD2	TGTGCCAGCAGCGTCCTGGCGGGGGGGAACACCGGGGAGCTGTTTTTT	CASSVLAGGNTGELFF
TRBJ2-3	NA	TRBV18	NA	TGTGCCAGCTCCCCCCTGCTTGGGCATAGCACAGATACGCAGTATTTT	CASSPLLGHSTDTQYF
TRBJ2-1	NA	TRBV18	TRBD1	TGTGCCAGCTCACCAAATCGGGACAGGACTACAGAGCAGTTCTTC	CASSPNRDRTTEQFF